This is a list of T cell receptor beta chains from one sample in a study of T cells in Graves' hyperthyroidism and ophthalmopathy. TCRdb re-called the multiplex PCR reads through MiXCR, storing one row per CDR3 protein. The sample includes about 540,000 distinct CDR3 sequences, approximately 44% of them seen just once. Sequences were obtained from peripheral blood or thyroid tissue (not recorded which). Every receptor here comes from a woman aged 18-35 years with Graves' hyperthyroidism. The CDR3 runs from the conserved cysteine through the conserved F or W. A D gene is named only where the DNA matches it firmly. Size tells how often a clone was seen (once, few, many) or the class of an expanded clone, and some rows leave it out.

clone size: once
J gene: TRBJ2-5
V gene: TRBV11-2
D gene: TRBD2
CDR3 protein: CASSLVRAGVPQYF
CDR3 DNA: TGTGCCAGCAGCTTAGTTCGGGCGGGAGTGCCCCAGTACTTC

clone size: many
J gene: TRBJ1-1
V gene: TRBV10-3
D gene: .
CDR3 protein: CAIQREVSTEAFF
CDR3 DNA: TGTGCCATTCAGAGGGAGGTGAGCACTGAAGCTTTCTTT

clone size: many
J gene: TRBJ1-6
V gene: TRBV5-8
D gene: .
CDR3 protein: CASSLRANSPLHF
CDR3 DNA: TGTGCCAGCAGCTTAAGGGCCAATTCACCCCTCCACTTT

clone size: few
J gene: TRBJ1-5
V gene: TRBV2
D gene: TRBD1
CDR3 protein: CASTDRGIQPQHF
CDR3 DNA: TGTGCCAGCACCGACAGGGGTATTCAGCCCCAGCATTTT

clone size: .
J gene: TRBJ2-2
V gene: TRBV19
D gene: TRBD1
CDR3 protein: CASSTAGGDTGELFF
CDR3 DNA: TGTGCCAGTAGTACGGCAGGGGGCGACACCGGGGAGCTGTTTTTT

clone size: .
J gene: TRBJ2-2
V gene: TRBV20-1
D gene: .
CDR3 protein: CSASGSRTGELFF
CDR3 DNA: TGCAGTGCTAGCGGGAGCAGAACCGGGGAGCTGTTTTTT

clone size: .
J gene: TRBJ2-7
V gene: TRBV7-3
D gene: TRBD2
CDR3 protein: CANSLSGGSYEQYF
CDR3 DNA: TGTGCCAACAGCTTATCGGGGGGCTCCTACGAGCAGTACTTC

clone size: many
J gene: TRBJ1-1
V gene: TRBV29-1
D gene: .
CDR3 protein: CSVAGVEAFF
CDR3 DNA: TGCAGCGTTGCCGGTGTTGAAGCTTTCTTT

clone size: few
J gene: TRBJ1-2
V gene: TRBV9
D gene: .
CDR3 protein: CASSVAPDSISYGYTF
CDR3 DNA: TGTGCCAGCAGCGTAGCTCCGGATTCGATTTCCTATGGCTACACCTTC

clone size: few
J gene: TRBJ1-6
V gene: TRBV9
D gene: .
CDR3 protein: CASSDRAENSPLHF
CDR3 DNA: TGTGCCAGCAGCGACAGGGCAGAGAATTCACCCCTCCACTTT

clone size: .
J gene: TRBJ2-6
V gene: TRBV29-1
D gene: .
CDR3 protein: CSVSAGEANVLTF
CDR3 DNA: TGCAGCGTTTCGGCAGGGGAGGCCAACGTCCTGACTTTC

clone size: .
J gene: TRBJ1-4
V gene: TRBV7-2
D gene: .
CDR3 protein: CASSLASATNEKLFF
CDR3 DNA: TGTGCCAGCAGCTTAGCGAGTGCAACTAATGAAAAACTGTTTTTT

clone size: .
J gene: TRBJ2-7
V gene: TRBV6-5
D gene: .
CDR3 protein: CASSPRTESYEQYF
CDR3 DNA: TGTGCCAGCAGTCCGAGGACGGAGTCCTACGAGCAGTACTTC

clone size: .
J gene: TRBJ2-5
V gene: TRBV7-9
D gene: .
CDR3 protein: CASSFLRDRETQYF
CDR3 DNA: TGTGCCAGCAGCTTTCTGCGGGATCGGGAGACCCAGTACTTC

clone size: .
J gene: TRBJ1-3
V gene: TRBV5-1
D gene: .
CDR3 protein: CASLIGATSGNTIYF
CDR3 DNA: TGCGCCAGCTTGATAGGGGCCACCTCTGGAAACACCATATATTTT

clone size: .
J gene: TRBJ2-5
V gene: TRBV2
D gene: TRBD2
CDR3 protein: CASSEPGGRETQYF
CDR3 DNA: TGTGCCAGCAGTGAACCGGGAGGCCGCGAGACCCAGTACTTC

clone size: few
J gene: TRBJ1-4
V gene: TRBV24-1
D gene: TRBD1
CDR3 protein: CASKGQGGEKLFF
CDR3 DNA: TGTGCCAGCAAAGGACAGGGAGGCGAAAAACTGTTTTTT

clone size: .
J gene: TRBJ1-1
V gene: TRBV19
D gene: .
CDR3 protein: CAEGPTASDTEAFF
CDR3 DNA: TGTGCCGAGGGACCGACAGCCTCAGACACTGAAGCTTTCTTT

clone size: .
J gene: TRBJ2-2
V gene: TRBV19
D gene: .
CDR3 protein: CASTYPSIAGELFF
CDR3 DNA: TGTGCCAGTACCTACCCTTCGATCGCGGGGGAGCTGTTTTTT

clone size: .
J gene: TRBJ1-6
V gene: TRBV14
D gene: TRBD1
CDR3 protein: CASSPSVGDRGSPLHF
CDR3 DNA: TGTGCCAGCAGCCCTAGCGTTGGGGACAGGGGTTCACCCCTCCACTTT

clone size: .
J gene: TRBJ1-5
V gene: TRBV12-3/TRBV12-4
D gene: .
CDR3 protein: CASSLAGFEPQHF
CDR3 DNA: TGTGCCAGCAGTTTAGCAGGGTTTGAGCCCCAGCATTTT

clone size: once
J gene: TRBJ1-1
V gene: TRBV29-1
D gene: .
CDR3 protein: CSVVWGGKETEAFF
CDR3 DNA: TGCAGCGTGGTCTGGGGTGGGAAGGAGACTGAAGCTTTCTTT